This T cell receptor (beta chain) is from a study of long-term antiretroviral therapy in people with HIV. Study-wide background: The earliest samples predate the 2015 immediate-ART recommendation by about a decade.

Study-level results: There were no data on ART adherence, viral resistance or therapy changes, a gap that limits inferences about post-ART repertoire changes. At every time point, clones expanded before ART dominated the repertoire.

Each donor provided at least one pre-ART PBMC sample and at least two post-ART PBMC samples. This clone was detected only once. Its antigen is unknown. Survey-level resolution applied to immunoSEQ assay v3.0. Only in-frame clones appear in the TCRdb table, and some are missing; sequencing was by immunoSEQ multiplex PCR. Here the sample spans roughly 28,000 clones, 85% to 90% being singletons. From germline, CDR1 is LNHDA and CDR2 SQIVND (reference sequence). The CDR3 is 18 amino acids. With 6 bases clipped from V and 1 base from J, the junction kept 9 bases outside the gene matches. This chain connects TRBV19 to TRBJ2-4; 13 positions agree with TRBD2. The specimen was unsorted PBMCs, collected 1.8 years after starting antiretroviral therapy. The source is a woman aged 18-29 years with HIV. CDR3: CASRGLAGVGAAKNIQYF. The CDR3 DNA is TGTGCCAGTAGAGGACTAGCGGGAGTAGGGGCGGCCAAAAACATTCAGTACTTC.